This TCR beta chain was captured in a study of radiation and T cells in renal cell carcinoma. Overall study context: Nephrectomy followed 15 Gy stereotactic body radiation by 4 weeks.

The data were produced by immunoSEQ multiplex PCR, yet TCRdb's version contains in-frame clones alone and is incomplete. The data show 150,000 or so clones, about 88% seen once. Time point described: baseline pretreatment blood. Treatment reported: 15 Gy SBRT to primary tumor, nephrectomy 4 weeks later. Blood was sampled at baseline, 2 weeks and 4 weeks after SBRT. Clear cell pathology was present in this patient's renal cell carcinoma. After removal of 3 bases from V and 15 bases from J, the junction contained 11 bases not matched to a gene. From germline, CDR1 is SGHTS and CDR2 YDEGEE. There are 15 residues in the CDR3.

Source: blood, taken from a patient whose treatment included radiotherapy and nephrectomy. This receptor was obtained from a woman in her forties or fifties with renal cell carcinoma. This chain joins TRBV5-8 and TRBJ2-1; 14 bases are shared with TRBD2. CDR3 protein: CASSSRTSGGSAGFF. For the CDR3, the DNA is TGTGCCAGCAGCTCTAGGACTAGCGGGGGGTCCGCGGGGTTCTTC.